The 25 T cell receptor beta chains presented below share a single source sample, sequenced in a study of blood T cell repertoires in COVID-19. Sequencing used immunoSEQ multiplex PCR; TCRdb keeps in-frame clones, though not all of them. The table includes about 470,000 clones, 75% to 90% detected once. The sequencing sample was made of PBMCs or T cells enriched from blood (not recorded which). The receptors here all came from a woman aged 18-29 years who had recovered from COVID-19.

The rearrangement joins TRBV12-3 or TRBV12-4 to TRBJ2-5, with D possibly being TRBD2 (6 bases). Trimming left V 3 bases short and J 1 base short, with 6 bases between. The CDR3 runs to 13 residues. Here the CDR3 DNA reads TGTGCCAGCAGTTTCGGGAGCCAAGAGACCCAGTACTTC. It encodes CASSFGSQETQYF.

V gene TRBV19 combines with J gene TRBJ2-2; no clear D. The germline gives CDR1 LNHDA, CDR2 SQIVND (reference sequence). CDR3 size: 12 residues. V was pared by 3 bases and J by 8 bases, with 7 bases between. The CDR3 bases are TGTGCCAGTAGTATGAGTTGGGGGGAGCTGTTTTTT. As protein: CASSMSWGELFF.

The chain employs TRBV21-1 and TRBJ2-7; the D segment call TRBD1 is taken from the table without a DNA check. TRBV21-1 is an annotated pseudogene. The CDR3 runs to 15 residues. CDR3 sequence reads: CASSPKKDSTYEQYF. CDR3 nucleotide sequence: TGTGCCAGCAGCCCCAAAAAGGACAGTACCTACGAGCAGTACTTC.

This chain uses TRBV5-6 with TRBJ2-7; TRBD1 might be the D (6 bases). The CDR3 extends over 13 amino acids. Per germline, CDR1 SGHDT and CDR2 YYEEEE. V was cut by 5 bases and J by 0 bases, with 9 bases left in between. CDR3 DNA: TGTGCCAGCAGGGGGGACAACTCCTACGAGCAGTACTTC. Its translation is CASRGDNSYEQYF. Complete variable domain (other parts from reference TRBV5-6 and TRBJ2-7): DAGVTQSPTHLIKTRGQQVTLRCSPKSGHDTVSWYQQALGQGPQFIFQYYEEEERQRGNFPDRFSGHQFPNYSSELNVNALLLGDSALYLCASRGDNSYEQYFGPGTRLTVT.

This rearrangement joins TRBV19 to TRBJ2-5; 11 bases agree with TRBD1. Germline V gene lookup returns CDR1 LNHDA and CDR2 SQIVND (reference sequence). CDR3 length: 17 amino acids. The J segment lost 2 bases and the V segment lost 6 bases, leaving 11 bases of the junction unmatched. The CDR3 DNA reads TGTGCCAGTAGGAGGAGGATCGGGACAGGGGGACAAGAGACCCAGTACTTC. This gives the protein CASRRRIGTGGQETQYF.

This clone occurred a few times. This chain connects TRBV13 to TRBJ1-3; D not resolved. The V and J ends lost 1 base and 0 bases respectively, with 7 bases between them. The CDR3 has 15 amino acids. In germline, CDR1 is PRHDT, CDR2 FYEKMQ (reference sequence). CDR3 residues: CASSLVGSSGNTIYF. The CDR3 DNA reads TGTGCCAGCAGCTTAGTGGGCAGCTCTGGAAACACCATATATTTT.

The chain combines TRBV6-5 with TRBJ1-1, with a tentative D call TRBD1 (5 bases). Trimming removed 4 bases at V and 4 bases at J, with 16 bases between. CDR1 is MNHEY and CDR2 is SVGAGI in the germline V gene. This CDR3 has 15 residues. CDR3 DNA: TGTGCCAGCAGTTTGGGGCGGGACGCCTTCACTGAAGCTTTCTTT. It codes for CASSLGRDAFTEAFF.

The chain uses TRBV29-1 and TRBJ1-1; D is undetermined. V dropped 3 bases and J dropped 1 base, with 6 bases sitting between them. The CDR3 has 12 residues. Per the germline V gene, CDR1 is SQVTM and CDR2 is ANQGSEA. CDR3 loop: CSVEIENTEAFF. CDR3 DNA: TGCAGCGTTGAGATAGAGAACACTGAAGCTTTCTTT. Looking up the rest from reference TRBV29-1 and TRBJ1-1 gives the full variable domain: SAVISQKPSRDICQRGTSLTIQCQVDSQVTMMFWYRQQPGQSLTLIATANQGSEATYESGFVIDKFPISRPNLTFSTLTVSNMSPEDSSIYLCSVEIENTEAFFGQGTRLTVV.

V and J are TRBV5-1 and TRBJ2-5; no clear D gene. CDR1 and CDR2 from the germline V gene are SGHRS and YFSETQ. V was shortened by 1 base and J by 1 base, with 8 bases between the two germline ends. The CDR3 totals 14 residues. The CDR3 loop reads CASSLQTTQETQYF. The DNA for the CDR3 is TGCGCCAGCAGCTTGCAAACTACCCAAGAGACCCAGTACTTC.

The chain recombines TRBV30 with TRBJ1-2, with D hard to call. This CDR3 has 15 residues. From germline, CDR1 is GTSNPN and CDR2 SVGIG (reference sequence). Trimming removed 0 bases at V and 5 bases at J, with 16 bases between. CDR3 in DNA: TGTGCCTGGAGTGTAACCGGCCGGGCGGGGTATGGCTACACCTTC. This sequence encodes CAWSVTGRAGYGYTF. Supplemented by reference TRBV30 and TRBJ1-2, the full variable domain reads SQTIHQWPATLVQPVGSPLSLECTVEGTSNPNLYWYRQAAGRGLQLLFYSVGIGQISSEVPQNLSASRPQDRQFILSSKKLLLSDSGFYLCAWSVTGRAGYGYTFGSGTRLTVV.

The chain joins TRBV7-3 to TRBJ2-3, with D perhaps TRBD2 (6 bases). CDR3 length: 13 amino acids. CDR1 and CDR2 (germline): SGHTA, FQGTGA. Between the trimmed V and J ends, which lost 4 bases and 2 bases, there was a span of 7 bases. The CDR3, as DNA: TGTGCCAGCAGCTCGCGGGACACAGATACGCAGTATTTT. Its translation: CASSSRDTDTQYF.

The CDR3, as DNA: TGTGCCAGCGGTAACGACAGGGGTGAGAGTGAAGCTTTCTTT. It yields the protein CASGNDRGESEAFF. The chain combines TRBV9 with TRBJ1-1; 8 bases match TRBD1. CDR1 is SGDLS and CDR2 is YYNGEE in the germline V gene. There are 14 residues in the CDR3. Trimming removed 7 bases from V and 7 bases from J; junction bases left unmatched: 12.

The chain links TRBV6-5 to TRBJ1-2; 8 bases map to TRBD1. The CDR3 runs 13 residues. Per the germline V gene, CDR1 is MNHEY and CDR2 is SVGAGI. V lost 8 bases to trimming and J lost 2 bases; unmatched junction nucleotides: 4. In DNA, the CDR3 is TGTGCCAGCGGACAGGGCCAGAACTATGGCTACACCTTC. As protein: CASGQGQNYGYTF.

This clone was detected ten times or more. The gene calls are TRBV28 and TRBJ1-5; D is ambiguous. This CDR3 is 14 amino acids long. V was cut by 3 bases and J by 2 bases, with 8 bases left in between. The germline gives CDR1 MDHEN, CDR2 SYDVKM. CDR3 DNA sequence: TGTGCCAGCAGTTTCGAGAACGGCAATCAGCCCCAGCATTTT. Protein product: CASSFENGNQPQHF. Filled out from reference TRBV28 and TRBJ1-5, the complete variable domain reads DVKVTQSSRYLVKRTGEKVFLECVQDMDHENMFWYRQDPGLGLRLIYFSYDVKMKEKGDIPEGYSVSREKKERFSLILESASTNQTSMYLCASSFENGNQPQHFGDGTRLSIL.

The genes are TRBV6-5 and TRBJ2-1; D is unresolved. This CDR3 comprises 13 residues. The V end lost 6 bases, the J end lost 2 bases, and 8 bases lay between the germline ends. The germline gives CDR1 MNHEY, CDR2 SVGAGI. The DNA for the CDR3 is TGTGCCAGCAGGACAAGCCCCTACAATGAGCAGTTCTTC. It encodes CASRTSPYNEQFF.

The chain joins TRBV6-5 to TRBJ2-7; the match to TRBD1 covers 9 bases. The length of the CDR3 is 15 residues. V was pared by 6 bases and J by 4 bases, with 10 bases of the junction left unmatched. Germline CDR1 reads MNHEY; CDR2 reads SVGAGI. The CDR3 loop reads CASRHTGQGSYEQYF. The CDR3 DNA follows: TGTGCCAGCAGGCATACGGGACAGGGTAGTTACGAGCAGTACTTC.

This clone has only one observation. The chain recombines TRBV5-1 with TRBJ2-1; 11 nucleotides agree with TRBD2. The CDR3 sequence is 19 residues long. The germline CDR1 and CDR2 sequences are SGHRS and YFSETQ. Trimming took 3 bases from V and 0 from J; bases not matched to a gene: 11. The CDR3 reads CASSYPTSGDGSSYNEQFF. In DNA form, the CDR3 reads TGCGCCAGCAGCTATCCGACTAGCGGGGATGGGAGCTCCTACAATGAGCAGTTCTTC.

For the CDR3, the DNA is TGTGCCAGCAGCTTGCGACAGGGGGAGACTGAAGCTTTCTTT. Translated, it gives CASSLRQGETEAFF. The chain recombines TRBV7-9 with TRBJ1-1, with 9 bases identical to TRBD1. CDR1 is SEHNR, CDR2 FQNEAQ, per germline (reference sequence). This CDR3 has 14 residues. The junction had 4 bases not matched to a gene; V was cut back by 3 bases and J by 5 bases.

V usage is TRBV6-5 and J usage is TRBJ2-3; D may be TRBD1 (5 bases). Trimming pared 4 bases from V and 5 bases from J, leaving 13 bases between. Germline lookup yields CDR1 MNHEY and CDR2 SVGAGI. CDR3 size: 14 residues. For the CDR3, the DNA is TGTGCCAGCAGTTCTCCAGGGCACATAGATACGCAGTATTTT. It translates to CASSSPGHIDTQYF.

This sequence joins TRBV7-2 and TRBJ2-1, with D possibly being TRBD2 (7 bases). The CDR3 runs to 16 residues. Trimming took 3 bases from V and 4 from J, leaving 16 bases between them. Germline CDR1 reads SGHTA; CDR2 reads FQGNSA. CDR3 DNA sequence: TGTGCCAGCAGCTTTTCGTTCGGGGGGCCGTACAATGAGCAGTTCTTC. It translates to CASSFSFGGPYNEQFF.

The chain couples TRBV30 to TRBJ1-6, with a weak D call TRBD1 (5 bases). The CDR3 consists of 16 residues. In germline, CDR1 is GTSNPN, CDR2 SVGIG (reference sequence). V shed 4 bases and J shed 4 bases, with 17 bases lying between them. As DNA, the CDR3 is TGTGCCTGGATTGTGGGGGAAGGGACTTATAATTCACCCCTCCACTTT. This gives the protein CAWIVGEGTYNSPLHF. Full variable domain (missing parts from reference TRBV30 and TRBJ1-6): SQTIHQWPATLVQPVGSPLSLECTVEGTSNPNLYWYRQAAGRGLQLLFYSVGIGQISSEVPQNLSASRPQDRQFILSSKKLLLSDSGFYLCAWIVGEGTYNSPLHFGNGTRLTVT.

The chain uses TRBV5-1 and TRBJ2-1, with 9 bases that match TRBD2. The CDR3 extends over 16 amino acids. The V and J ends lost 7 bases and 3 bases, in that order; junction bases with no gene match: 11. Germline lookup yields CDR1 SGHRS and CDR2 YFSETQ. In DNA, the CDR3 is TGCGCCAGCTCACAAGTAGCGGGGGAAGACTACAATGAGCAGTTCTTC. The encoded protein is CASSQVAGEDYNEQFF.

The chain carries TRBV7-2 and TRBJ1-3; D perhaps matches TRBD1 (5 bases). Trimming took off 3 bases at V and 1 base at J, with 10 bases between the two ends. The CDR3 contains 15 residues. In germline, CDR1 is SGHTA, CDR2 FQGNSA. For the CDR3, the DNA is TGTGCCAGCAGCTTCATGGGGGGTTCTGGAAACACCATATATTTT. This encodes CASSFMGGSGNTIYF.

The chain carries TRBV3-1 (or the pseudogene TRBV3-2) and TRBJ1-3; a possible D gene is TRBD1 (6 bases). Trimming pared 0 bases from V and 8 bases from J, leaving 14 bases between. The germline V gene encodes CDR1 LGHDT and CDR2 YNNKEL (reference sequence). This CDR3 is 15 amino acids long. CDR3 sequence (DNA): TGTGCCAGCAGCCAAGATAAGGCAGGGGACCACACCATATATTTT. It encodes CASSQDKAGDHTIYF.

The rearrangement links TRBV7-2 to TRBJ2-2, with D maybe TRBD2 (5 bases). CDR1 SGHTA and CDR2 FQGNSA come from the germline V gene. This CDR3 is 14 amino acids long. Trimming removed 2 bases at V and 4 bases at J, with 8 bases between. The CDR3 loop is CASSLHGGTGELFF. The CDR3 DNA reads as TGTGCCAGCAGCTTACACGGAGGCACCGGGGAGCTGTTTTTT.